The 21 T cell receptor beta chains in this list originate from one sample, sequenced in a study of vaccination effects on CD4 cells after COVID-19. Viral peptide pool expansion of antigen-specific CD4+ T cells preceded sequencing in the ViraFEST assay. Following a roughly ten-day culture, CD4+ T cells were purified. Measured with immunoSEQ multiplex PCR; TCRdb has only the in-frame clones, and not every one. The sample includes over 55,000 clones, 81% of them seen just once. The antigens of these receptors remain unknown. Specimen: CD4+ T cells from PBMCs cultured with HCoV-229E spike peptides, collected before COVID-19 vaccination. The receptors here all came from a human donor who received a COVID-19 vaccine.

The rearrangement uses TRBV18 and TRBJ1-1; D not certain. The CDR3 has 14 amino acids. V shed 5 bases and J shed 0 bases, with 10 bases lying between them. Germline-derived CDR1 and CDR2 are KGHSH and LQKENI. CDR3 region: CASSFLEMNTEAFF. Here the CDR3 DNA reads TGTGCCAGCTCATTCCTGGAGATGAACACTGAAGCTTTCTTT.

V gene TRBV30 combines with J gene TRBJ2-5; tentatively, D is TRBD1 (6 bases). The V and J ends lost 5 bases and 5 bases respectively, with 15 bases between them. Germline V gene lookup returns CDR1 GTSNPN and CDR2 SVGIG (reference sequence). CDR3 size: 13 residues. CDR3 region: CAWAQGFVETQYF. DNA for the CDR3: TGTGCCTGGGCACAGGGTTTTGTCGAGACCCAGTACTTC.

This clone was seen only a few times. The chain couples TRBV18 to TRBJ1-3; D not resolved. CDR1 and CDR2 (germline): KGHSH, LQKENI. Trimming pared 5 bases from V and 6 bases from J, leaving 11 bases between. CDR3 length: 13 amino acids. CDR3 amino acids: CASSKGGINTIYF. The CDR3 DNA sequence: TGTGCCAGCTCAAAGGGAGGAATAAACACCATATATTTT.

This clone was counted only a few times. The J gene is TRBJ2-5, the V gene TRBV9; no clear D. Germline-derived CDR1 and CDR2 are SGDLS and YYNGEE. V dropped 4 bases and J dropped 4 bases, with 14 bases sitting between them. The CDR3 loop spans 14 amino acids. CDR3 in amino acids: CASSRPTSGETQYF. CDR3 bases: TGTGCCAGCAGCCGCCCCACCTCAGGAGAGACCCAGTACTTC. Full variable domain (rest looked up from reference TRBV9 and TRBJ2-5): DSGVTQTPKHLITATGQRVTLRCSPRSGDLSVYWYQQSLDQGLQFLIQYYNGEERAKGNILERFSAQQFPDLHSELNLSSLELGDSALYFCASSRPTSGETQYFGPGTRLLVL.

The chain carries TRBV19 and TRBJ2-1; a possible D gene is TRBD1 (5 bases). The CDR3 runs 11 residues. Germline V gene lookup returns CDR1 LNHDA and CDR2 SQIVND (reference sequence). V was cut by 6 bases and J by 9 bases, with 9 bases left in between. In DNA, the CDR3 is TGTGCCAGTAGAGGGGCCGCTGAGCAGTTCTTC. Protein: CASRGAAEQFF. The full variable domain, rest sourced from reference TRBV19 and TRBJ2-1, is DGGITQSPKYLFRKEGQNVTLSCEQNLNHDAMYWYRQDPGQGLRLIYYSQIVNDFQKGDIAEGYSVSREKKESFPLTVTSAQKNPTAFYLCASRGAAEQFFGPGTRLTVL.

V is TRBV5-1 and J is TRBJ1-2; TRBD1 is a possible D gene (5 bases). The CDR3 has 13 amino acids. Trimming removed 1 base at V and 8 bases at J, with 12 bases between. CDR1 and CDR2 (germline): SGHRS, YFSETQ. For the CDR3, the DNA is TGCGCCAGCAGCTTGTTCGGACAATCCGGCTACACCTTC. It is translated as CASSLFGQSGYTF. Variable domain in full (rest from reference TRBV5-1 and TRBJ1-2): KAGVTQTPRYLIKTRGQQVTLSCSPISGHRSVSWYQQTPGQGLQFLFEYFSETQRNKGNFPGRFSGRQFSNSRSEMNVSTLELGDSALYLCASSLFGQSGYTFGSGTRLTVV.

The V gene is TRBV4-3, the J gene TRBJ2-5; D gene uncertain. Trimming removed 0 bases from V and 5 bases from J, with 4 bases in between. The CDR3 extends over 12 amino acids. The germline V gene encodes CDR1 LGHNA and CDR2 YSLEER. The CDR3, as DNA: TGCGCCAGCAGCCAAGATTGGGAGACCCAGTACTTC. This gives the protein CASSQDWETQYF.

This clone was counted a single time. DNA for the CDR3: TGTGCCAGCAGCTTCGGGACTCTTAACACCGGGGAGCTGTTTTTT. Encoded protein: CASSFGTLNTGELFF. This chain uses TRBV7-2 with TRBJ2-2, with D tentatively TRBD2 (6 bases). This CDR3 has 15 residues. Germline V gene lookup returns CDR1 SGHTA and CDR2 FQGNSA. V shed 3 bases and J shed 2 bases, with 10 bases lying between them.

The rearrangement links TRBV5-6 to TRBJ2-3; D unclear. This CDR3 has 13 amino acids. V dropped 4 bases and J dropped 2 bases, with 8 bases sitting between them. Germline CDR1 SGHDT, CDR2 YYEEEE. The CDR3 loop reads CASSLSFTDTQYF. DNA for the CDR3: TGTGCCAGCAGCCTATCATTCACAGATACGCAGTATTTT.

This chain links TRBV2 with TRBJ1-1, with D uncertain. CDR1 is SNHLY and CDR2 is FYNNEI in the germline V gene. The CDR3 is made up of 13 amino acids. V shed 7 bases and J shed 1 base, with 10 bases lying between them. CDR3 sequence reads: CASKSLQNTEAFF. CDR3 DNA: TGTGCCAGCAAGTCCCTCCAGAACACTGAAGCTTTCTTT.

This chain connects TRBV5-1 to TRBJ2-2, with no clear D. Trimming removed 5 bases at V and 4 bases at J, with 9 bases between. The CDR3 consists of 13 residues. Germline CDR1 SGHRS, CDR2 YFSETQ. The DNA of the CDR3 is TGCGCCAGCAGTGCGGCAAGCACCGGGGAGCTGTTTTTT. It yields the protein CASSAASTGELFF. The full variable domain, rest sourced from reference TRBV5-1 and TRBJ2-2, is KAGVTQTPRYLIKTRGQQVTLSCSPISGHRSVSWYQQTPGQGLQFLFEYFSETQRNKGNFPGRFSGRQFSNSRSEMNVSTLELGDSALYLCASSAASTGELFFGEGSRLTVL.

V and J are TRBV24-1 and TRBJ2-2; 10 bases align to TRBD1. CDR1 and CDR2 (germline): KGHDR, SFDVKD. The J segment lost 4 bases and the V segment lost 4 bases, leaving 5 bases of the junction unmatched. CDR3 length: 16 residues. The CDR3 spells CATSDPRQGATGELFF. For the CDR3, the DNA is TGTGCCACCAGTGACCCTAGACAGGGGGCCACCGGGGAGCTGTTTTTT.

J is TRBJ2-3 and V is TRBV7-3; 10 bases agree with TRBD1. This CDR3 spans 17 amino acids. CDR1 and CDR2 from the germline V gene are SGHTA and FQGTGA. V trimming: 5 bases; J trimming: 3 bases; junction bases outside the gene matches: 11. This CDR3 reads CASSLTRTGGGTDTQYF. CDR3 DNA sequence: TGTGCCAGCAGCCTCACTCGGACAGGGGGTGGTACAGATACGCAGTATTTT.

The rearrangement joins TRBV29-1 to TRBJ2-1, with TRBD2 matching 8 bases. The CDR3 loop spans 14 amino acids. Germline assignment: CDR1 SQVTM and CDR2 ANQGSEA. With V trimmed by 4 bases and J by 0 bases, 2 bases remained unmatched. The CDR3 region is CSVGGGFSYNEQFF. In nucleotides, the CDR3 is TGCAGCGTTGGCGGGGGGTTCTCCTACAATGAGCAGTTCTTC.

The chain employs TRBV5-3 and TRBJ1-4; possibly TRBD1 for D (6 bases). TRBV5-3 is an open reading frame, and its role is uncertain. The CDR3 is 15 amino acids. The ends were cut back, 2 bases at V and 5 bases at J, with 13 bases in the middle. The CDR3 is CARSLGQRANEKLFF. The CDR3 bases are TGTGCCAGAAGCTTAGGACAGAGAGCGAATGAAAAACTGTTTTTT.

The CDR3 region has the DNA TGTGCCAGCAGTAAGGACAGGGGTAGCTCCTACGAGCAGTACGTC. This sequence encodes CASSKDRGSSYEQYV. The V and J genes are TRBV6-5 and TRBJ2-7; the match to TRBD1 covers 9 bases. V gave up 5 bases and J gave up 0 bases; unmatched junction bases: 5. Per the germline V gene, CDR1 is MNHEY and CDR2 is SVGAGI. The CDR3 consists of 15 residues.

This chain uses TRBV7-9 with TRBJ2-1, with 10 positions matching TRBD1. V dropped 7 bases and J dropped 6; count of bases not matched to a gene: 9. The germline CDR1 and CDR2 sequences are SEHNR and FQNEAQ (reference sequence). This CDR3 is built from 15 residues. The CDR3, as DNA: TGTGCCAGCACCCAGGGGACAGGGGATACCAATGAGCAGTTCTTC. Amino acids: CASTQGTGDTNEQFF. Together with reference TRBV7-9 and TRBJ2-1, the CDR3 gives the full variable domain: DTGVSQNPRHKITKRGQNVTFRCDPISEHNRLYWYRQTLGQGPEFLTYFQNEAQLEKSRLLSDRFSAERPKGSFSTLEIQRTEQGDSAMYLCASTQGTGDTNEQFFGPGTRLTVL.

The rearrangement links TRBV5-1 to TRBJ1-4; 10 nucleotides align to TRBD1. J was trimmed by 6 bases and V by 4 bases; bases with no gene match: 6. Germline V lookup: CDR1 SGHRS, CDR2 YFSETQ. CDR3 size: 15 residues. The CDR3 loop reads CASSMGQGYDEKLFF. The CDR3 coding sequence is TGCGCCAGCAGCATGGGACAGGGGTACGATGAAAAACTGTTTTTT.

The J gene is TRBJ2-2, the V gene TRBV6-5; 7 bases agree with TRBD1. CDR3 length: 13 residues. In germline, CDR1 is MNHEY, CDR2 SVGAGI. V lost 11 bases to trimming and J lost 1 base; unmatched junction nucleotides: 4. CDR3 sequence: CAGRQGNTGELFF. The CDR3 DNA follows: TGTGCCGGTAGACAGGGGAACACCGGGGAGCTGTTTTTT.

CDR3 sequence reads: CASRKGLGGNQPQHF. Here the CDR3 DNA reads TGTGCCAGCAGAAAAGGCCTCGGAGGCAATCAGCCCCAGCATTTT. The rearrangement joins TRBV6-5 to TRBJ1-5; D remains unclear. CDR3 size: 15 residues. CDR1 is MNHEY, CDR2 SVGAGI, per germline. The V end lost 6 bases, the J end lost 2 bases, and 14 bases lay between the germline ends.

This clone was recorded once. V is TRBV6-5 and J is TRBJ2-5; the match to TRBD2 covers 7 bases. Germline assignment: CDR1 MNHEY and CDR2 SVGAGI. CDR3 size: 13 residues. V dropped 3 bases and J dropped 5; count of bases not matched to a gene: 3. DNA of the CDR3: TGTGCCAGCAGTTATCGGGGGGAGGAGACCCAGTACTTC. Amino acids: CASSYRGEETQYF.